These T cell receptor beta chains were read from a single sample in a study of blood T cell repertoires in COVID-19. Profiling relied on immunoSEQ multiplex PCR, and the TCRdb table lists in-frame clones only, not all of them. This table has fewer than 300,000 clones, about 91% appearing once. The sequenced sample consisted of PBMCs or T cells enriched from blood (not recorded which). These receptor sequences come from a woman between 40 and 55 years old with acute COVID-19. The CDR3 runs from the conserved cysteine through the conserved F or W. The D gene is left open where the match is weak. Clone size is given for some rows only: seen once, a few or many times, or a class if the clone is expanded.

CDR3 protein: CASSLETGGRDYGYTF; CDR3 DNA: TGTGCCAGCAGCTTGGAGACAGGGGGCCGGGACTATGGCTACACCTTC; clone size: .; D gene: TRBD1; J gene: TRBJ1-2; V gene: TRBV5-4
CDR3 protein: CASSTSMNTEAFF; CDR3 DNA: TGTGCCAGCAGTACTTCCATGAACACTGAAGCTTTCTTT; clone size: .; D gene: .; J gene: TRBJ1-1; V gene: TRBV28
CDR3 protein: CAISGSETGLTEAFF; CDR3 DNA: TGTGCCATCAGTGGCTCAGAGACAGGGCTCACTGAAGCTTTCTTT; clone size: .; D gene: TRBD1; J gene: TRBJ1-1; V gene: TRBV10-3
CDR3 protein: CASSQGWGNAKNIQYF; CDR3 DNA: TGTGCCAGCAGCCAAGGTTGGGGCAACGCCAAAAACATTCAGTACTTC; clone size: .; D gene: .; J gene: TRBJ2-4; V gene: TRBV5-5
CDR3 protein: CASGLGQGSGELFF; CDR3 DNA: TGTGCTAGTGGCCTAGGACAGGGGAGCGGGGAGCTGTTTTTT; clone size: .; D gene: TRBD1; J gene: TRBJ2-2; V gene: TRBV12-5
CDR3 protein: CASSQGGGYEQYF; CDR3 DNA: TGTGCCAGCAGCCAGGGAGGGGGCTACGAGCAGTACTTC; clone size: .; D gene: .; J gene: TRBJ2-7; V gene: TRBV7-3
CDR3 protein: CASSNPGGDYGYTF; CDR3 DNA: TGTGCCAGTAGTAACCCAGGGGGCGACTATGGCTACACCTTC; clone size: .; D gene: TRBD1; J gene: TRBJ1-2; V gene: TRBV19
CDR3 protein: CATSRGEARSNQPQHF; CDR3 DNA: TGTGCCACCAGCAGAGGGGAGGCGAGGAGCAATCAGCCCCAGCATTTT; clone size: .; D gene: .; J gene: TRBJ1-5; V gene: TRBV15
CDR3 protein: CAWSGVTGGVNYGYTF; CDR3 DNA: TGTGCCTGGAGTGGGGTCACCGGGGGAGTTAACTATGGCTACACCTTC; clone size: .; D gene: .; J gene: TRBJ1-2; V gene: TRBV30
CDR3 protein: CASSLSLGNTIYF; CDR3 DNA: TGTGCCAGCAGCTTATCCTTAGGAAACACCATATATTTT; clone size: .; D gene: .; J gene: TRBJ1-3; V gene: TRBV11-2
CDR3 protein: CASTGGEDEQFF; CDR3 DNA: TGTGCCAGCACGGGAGGGGAGGATGAGCAGTTCTTC; clone size: .; D gene: TRBD2; J gene: TRBJ2-1; V gene: TRBV2
CDR3 protein: CASSPPVRDTEAFF; CDR3 DNA: TGTGCCAGCAGCCCTCCGGTGAGAGACACTGAAGCTTTCTTT; clone size: .; D gene: .; J gene: TRBJ1-1; V gene: TRBV11-3
CDR3 protein: CASSPPGRGNTGELFF; CDR3 DNA: TGTGCCAGCTCACCACCGGGGAGGGGAAACACCGGGGAGCTGTTTTTT; clone size: .; D gene: TRBD2; J gene: TRBJ2-2; V gene: TRBV18
CDR3 protein: CASSQWTSGVYEQYF; CDR3 DNA: TGTGCCAGCAGCCAATGGACTAGCGGGGTCTACGAGCAGTACTTC; clone size: .; D gene: TRBD2; J gene: TRBJ2-7; V gene: TRBV7-2
CDR3 protein: CASSRLAGDANTGELFF; CDR3 DNA: TGTGCCAGTAGTCGACTAGCGGGAGACGCGAACACCGGGGAGCTGTTTTTT; clone size: .; D gene: TRBD2; J gene: TRBJ2-2; V gene: TRBV19
CDR3 protein: CAISESAGALNTEAFF; CDR3 DNA: TGTGCCATCAGTGAGTCGGCGGGGGCCTTGAACACTGAAGCTTTCTTT; clone size: .; D gene: .; J gene: TRBJ1-1; V gene: TRBV10-3
CDR3 protein: CSASPYGQRPNNQPQHF; CDR3 DNA: TGCAGTGCTAGTCCATATGGACAAAGACCTAATAATCAGCCCCAGCATTTT; clone size: .; D gene: .; J gene: TRBJ1-5; V gene: TRBV20-1
CDR3 protein: CASSLDIKGQGKTYGYTF; CDR3 DNA: TGTGCCAGCAGCTTAGACATAAAGGGACAGGGCAAGACCTATGGCTACACCTTC; clone size: .; D gene: TRBD1; J gene: TRBJ1-2; V gene: TRBV7-6
CDR3 protein: CASSFIDRETAFF; CDR3 DNA: TGCGCCAGCAGCTTCATCGACAGGGAGACAGCTTTCTTT; clone size: .; D gene: TRBD1; J gene: TRBJ1-1; V gene: TRBV5-1
CDR3 protein: CATSESSYNSPLHF; CDR3 DNA: TGTGCCACCAGCGAGAGCTCCTATAATTCACCCCTCCACTTT; clone size: .; D gene: .; J gene: TRBJ1-6; V gene: TRBV24-1
CDR3 protein: CAWTPGQVQAFF; CDR3 DNA: TGTGCCTGGACCCCGGGACAGGTGCAAGCTTTCTTT; clone size: .; D gene: TRBD1; J gene: TRBJ1-1; V gene: TRBV30
CDR3 protein: CASSSTPGTEAFF; CDR3 DNA: TGTGCCAGCAGCTCAACCCCGGGGACTGAAGCTTTCTTT; clone size: .; D gene: .; J gene: TRBJ1-1; V gene: TRBV7-3
CDR3 protein: CASSETEFVPLHF; CDR3 DNA: TGTGCCAGCAGCGAGACGGAGTTTGTTCCCCTCCACTTT; clone size: once; D gene: .; J gene: TRBJ1-6; V gene: TRBV9
CDR3 protein: CASSPRALVVTGELFF; CDR3 DNA: TGTGCCAGCAGCCCCCGGGCACTAGTAGTCACCGGGGAGCTGTTTTTT; clone size: .; D gene: .; J gene: TRBJ2-2; V gene: TRBV7-2
CDR3 protein: CASRGQGTNEKLFF; CDR3 DNA: TGTGCCAGCAGAGGACAGGGGACTAATGAAAAACTGTTTTTT; clone size: .; D gene: TRBD1; J gene: TRBJ1-4; V gene: TRBV6-5
CDR3 protein: CATKTPGDLSNQPQHF; CDR3 DNA: TGTGCCACCAAAACGCCCGGGGATCTTAGCAATCAGCCCCAGCATTTT; clone size: .; D gene: .; J gene: TRBJ1-5; V gene: TRBV19
CDR3 protein: CATSDLREAQHF; CDR3 DNA: TGTGCCACCAGTGATTTACGAGAGGCCCAGCATTTT; clone size: .; D gene: .; J gene: TRBJ1-5; V gene: TRBV24-1
CDR3 protein: CASSEPLAGPEQFF; CDR3 DNA: TGTGCCAGCAGTGAGCCGCTAGCGGGACCTGAGCAGTTCTTC; clone size: .; D gene: TRBD2; J gene: TRBJ2-1; V gene: TRBV2
CDR3 protein: CASSSTGITDTQYF; CDR3 DNA: TGTGCCAGCAGTTCTACAGGCATCACAGATACGCAGTATTTT; clone size: .; D gene: .; J gene: TRBJ2-3; V gene: TRBV6-5
CDR3 protein: CASSPVVREAYNEQFF; CDR3 DNA: TGTGCCAGCAGCCCAGTAGTCAGGGAAGCCTACAATGAGCAGTTCTTC; clone size: .; D gene: .; J gene: TRBJ2-1; V gene: TRBV11-3
CDR3 protein: CASSLVDRVHLRGHEQYF; CDR3 DNA: TGTGCCAGCTCACTAGTCGACAGGGTCCATCTACGGGGGCACGAGCAGTACTTC; clone size: .; D gene: .; J gene: TRBJ2-7; V gene: TRBV18
CDR3 protein: CASSPSRFSYNEQFF; CDR3 DNA: TGCGCCAGCAGCCCGAGCCGGTTCTCCTACAATGAGCAGTTCTTC; clone size: once; D gene: .; J gene: TRBJ2-1; V gene: TRBV4-1
CDR3 protein: CASRKEGISYGYTF; CDR3 DNA: TGTGCCAGCAGAAAGGAGGGAATAAGTTATGGCTACACCTTC; clone size: .; D gene: .; J gene: TRBJ1-2; V gene: TRBV9
CDR3 protein: CASSPGQGIEKLFF; CDR3 DNA: TGTGCCAGCAGCCCGGGACAGGGGATTGAAAAACTGTTTTTT; clone size: .; D gene: TRBD1; J gene: TRBJ1-4; V gene: TRBV3-1/TRBV3-2
CDR3 protein: CASSFSGITSAGNEQFF; CDR3 DNA: TGTGCCAGCAGTTTTAGTGGGATCACCTCTGCGGGCAATGAGCAGTTCTTC; clone size: .; D gene: .; J gene: TRBJ2-1; V gene: TRBV27
CDR3 protein: CASRPAGVLRNEQFF; CDR3 DNA: TGTGCCAGCAGGCCAGCGGGAGTCCTGAGGAATGAGCAGTTCTTC; clone size: .; D gene: TRBD2; J gene: TRBJ2-1; V gene: TRBV27
CDR3 protein: CSVVGWGGETQYF; CDR3 DNA: TGCAGCGTTGTGGGGTGGGGAGGGGAGACCCAGTACTTC; clone size: .; D gene: TRBD2; J gene: TRBJ2-5; V gene: TRBV29-1
CDR3 protein: CASSDSRGNSPLHF; CDR3 DNA: TGTGCCAGCAGTGATAGCAGGGGTAATTCACCCCTCCACTTT; clone size: once; D gene: .; J gene: TRBJ1-6; V gene: TRBV6-4
CDR3 protein: CASGLYGGGVQDYGYTF; CDR3 DNA: TGTGCTAGTGGTTTGTACGGGGGGGGTGTTCAGGACTATGGCTACACCTTC; clone size: .; D gene: .; J gene: TRBJ1-2; V gene: TRBV12-5
CDR3 protein: CASSLARAPGQGADTQYF; CDR3 DNA: TGTGCCAGCAGCTTGGCCCGAGCCCCGGGACAGGGCGCAGATACGCAGTATTTT; clone size: .; D gene: TRBD1; J gene: TRBJ2-3; V gene: TRBV5-8
CDR3 protein: CASSQDGGANTGELFF; CDR3 DNA: TGCGCCAGCAGCCAAGACGGCGGAGCCAACACCGGGGAGCTGTTTTTT; clone size: .; D gene: .; J gene: TRBJ2-2; V gene: TRBV4-3
CDR3 protein: CASSLVRTGGNSPLHF; CDR3 DNA: TGTGCCAGCAGCTTAGTCCGGACAGGGGGTAATTCACCCCTCCACTTT; clone size: .; D gene: TRBD1; J gene: TRBJ1-6; V gene: TRBV11-2
CDR3 protein: CASSLEGGQPQHF; CDR3 DNA: TGTGCCAGCAGCTTGGAGGGAGGGCAGCCCCAGCATTTT; clone size: .; D gene: .; J gene: TRBJ1-5; V gene: TRBV5-8
CDR3 protein: CASSSPGGLAAFSYNEQFF; CDR3 DNA: TGTGCCAGCAGTTCCCCAGGCGGCCTAGCGGCCTTCTCCTACAATGAGCAGTTCTTC; clone size: once; D gene: TRBD2; J gene: TRBJ2-1; V gene: TRBV28
CDR3 protein: CASSLFTGSNQPQHF; CDR3 DNA: TGTGCCAGCAGTTTATTCACAGGTAGCAATCAGCCCCAGCATTTT; clone size: .; D gene: .; J gene: TRBJ1-5; V gene: TRBV27
CDR3 protein: CSVQIQGDTEAFF; CDR3 DNA: TGCAGCGTCCAGATCCAGGGTGACACTGAAGCTTTCTTT; clone size: .; D gene: .; J gene: TRBJ1-1; V gene: TRBV29-1
CDR3 protein: CASSFQGARTDTQYF; CDR3 DNA: TGCGCCAGCAGCTTCCAGGGGGCCCGCACAGATACGCAGTATTTT; clone size: .; D gene: TRBD1; J gene: TRBJ2-3; V gene: TRBV5-1
CDR3 protein: CASSYGAGVCADTQYF; CDR3 DNA: TGTGCCAGCAGTTACGGGGCGGGAGTATGTGCAGATACGCAGTATTTT; clone size: .; D gene: TRBD2; J gene: TRBJ2-3; V gene: TRBV6-2/TRBV6-3
CDR3 protein: CASSKQAAKNIQYF; CDR3 DNA: TGTGCCAGCAGTAAACAGGCAGCCAAAAACATTCAGTACTTC; clone size: .; D gene: .; J gene: TRBJ2-4; V gene: TRBV6-5
CDR3 protein: CASSMGTGYIQNYQPQHF; CDR3 DNA: TGTGCCAGTAGTATGGGAACAGGGTATATCCAGAATTATCAGCCCCAGCATTTT; clone size: once; D gene: .; J gene: TRBJ1-5; V gene: TRBV19
CDR3 protein: CASSQSTARAYGYTF; CDR3 DNA: TGCGCCAGCAGCCAGTCGACAGCCCGGGCCTATGGCTACACCTTC; clone size: .; D gene: .; J gene: TRBJ1-2; V gene: TRBV4-1
CDR3 protein: CASGTSASYNEQFF; CDR3 DNA: TGCGCCAGTGGGACTAGCGCTTCCTACAATGAGCAGTTCTTC; clone size: .; D gene: TRBD2; J gene: TRBJ2-1; V gene: TRBV5-1
CDR3 protein: CSASPGAESYEQYF; CDR3 DNA: TGCAGTGCTAGTCCGGGAGCAGAATCCTACGAGCAGTACTTC; clone size: .; D gene: .; J gene: TRBJ2-7; V gene: TRBV20-1
CDR3 protein: CAWSVDSRYEQYF; CDR3 DNA: TGTGCCTGGAGTGTAGACAGCCGCTACGAGCAGTACTTC; clone size: few; D gene: .; J gene: TRBJ2-7; V gene: TRBV30
CDR3 protein: CASRDRYNTEAFF; CDR3 DNA: TGTGCCAGTAGGGACAGGTACAACACTGAAGCTTTCTTT; clone size: .; D gene: TRBD1; J gene: TRBJ1-1; V gene: TRBV19
CDR3 protein: CASSSRTSGNNEQFF; CDR3 DNA: TGTGCCAGCAGTTCCCGGACTAGCGGGAACAATGAGCAGTTCTTC; clone size: .; D gene: TRBD2; J gene: TRBJ2-1; V gene: TRBV28
CDR3 protein: CASSVSADTQYF; CDR3 DNA: TGTGCCAGCAGTGTGTCCGCAGATACGCAGTATTTT; clone size: .; D gene: .; J gene: TRBJ2-3; V gene: TRBV2
CDR3 protein: CASSPVNGVSPLHF; CDR3 DNA: TGTGCCAGCTCACCTGTCAACGGGGTTTCACCCCTCCACTTT; clone size: .; D gene: .; J gene: TRBJ1-6; V gene: TRBV18
CDR3 protein: CASRPHQANTEAFF; CDR3 DNA: TGCGCCAGCAGACCCCACCAGGCGAACACTGAAGCTTTCTTT; clone size: few; D gene: .; J gene: TRBJ1-1; V gene: TRBV5-1